This entry is about one TCR beta chain. These data originate in a study of blood T cell repertoires in COVID-19. Germline CDR1 reads SGHVS; CDR2 reads FQNEAQ. Trimming took 8 bases from V and 9 from J; bases not matched to a gene: 22. This CDR3 has 17 residues. Original analysis: Quantification of nucleated cells was approximated via reference gene primer amplification. Assay used: immunoSEQ multiplex PCR; TCRdb lists only in-frame clones, some missing. V and J calls plus clone size are reproduced from that table; the DNA served to infer D and trimming. The sample has some 250,000 clones; 86% are singletons.

The chain employs TRBV7-8 and TRBJ2-1, with 7 bases fitting TRBD2. The material sequenced was peripheral blood. The clonotype was recovered from a man older than 75 with acute or convalescent COVID-19. In DNA form, the CDR3 reads TGTGCCAGCGAGAATAGAATCGCTAGCGGACGGGCGGGTGAGCAGTTCTTC. Protein product: CASENRIASGRAGEQFF. The full variable domain, its missing parts supplied by reference TRBV7-8 and TRBJ2-1, is GAGVSQSPRYKVAKRGQDVALRCDPISGHVSLFWYQQALGQGPEFLTYFQNEAQLDKSGLPSDRFFAERPEGSVSTLKIQRTQQEDSAVYLCASENRIASGRAGEQFFGPGTRLTVL.